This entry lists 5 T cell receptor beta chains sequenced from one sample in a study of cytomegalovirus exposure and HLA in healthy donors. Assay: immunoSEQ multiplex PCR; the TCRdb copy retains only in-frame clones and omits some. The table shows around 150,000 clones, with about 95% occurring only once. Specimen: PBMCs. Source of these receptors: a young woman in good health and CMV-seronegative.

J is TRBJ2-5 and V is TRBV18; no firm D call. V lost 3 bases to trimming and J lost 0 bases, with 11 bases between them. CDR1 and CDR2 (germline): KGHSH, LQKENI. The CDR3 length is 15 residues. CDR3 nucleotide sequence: TGTGCCAGCTCACCGGGTCCAACAGACCAAGAGACCCAGTACTTC. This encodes CASSPGPTDQETQYF.

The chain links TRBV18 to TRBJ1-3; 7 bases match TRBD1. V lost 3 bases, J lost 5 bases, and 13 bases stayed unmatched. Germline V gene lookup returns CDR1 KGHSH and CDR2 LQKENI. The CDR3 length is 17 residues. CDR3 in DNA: TGTGCCAGCTCACCCATTCTCGGCGGGACAGACCGAAACACCATATATTTT. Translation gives CASSPILGGTDRNTIYF.

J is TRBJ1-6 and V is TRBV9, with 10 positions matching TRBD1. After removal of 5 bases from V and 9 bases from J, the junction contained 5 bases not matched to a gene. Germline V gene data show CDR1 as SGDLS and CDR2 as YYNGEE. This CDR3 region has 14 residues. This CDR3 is CASSGQGGVSPLHF. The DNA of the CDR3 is TGTGCCAGCAGTGGACAGGGGGGTGTTTCACCCCTCCACTTT.

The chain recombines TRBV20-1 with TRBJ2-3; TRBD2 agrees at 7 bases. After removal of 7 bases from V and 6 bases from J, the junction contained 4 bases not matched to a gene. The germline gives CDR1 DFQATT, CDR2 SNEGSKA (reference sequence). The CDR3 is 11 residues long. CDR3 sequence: CSERRGDTQYF. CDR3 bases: TGCAGTGAACGGCGGGGGGATACGCAGTATTTT.

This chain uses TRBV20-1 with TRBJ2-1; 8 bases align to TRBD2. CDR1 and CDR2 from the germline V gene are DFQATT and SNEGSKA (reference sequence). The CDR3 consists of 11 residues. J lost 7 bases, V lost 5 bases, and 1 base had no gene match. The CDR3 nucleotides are TGCAGTGCTCCTAGCGGGAATGAGCAGTTCTTC. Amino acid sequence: CSAPSGNEQFF.